This note documents a single T cell receptor beta chain sequence. One junction end disagrees with the germline gene, perhaps due to a read error. The library came from three nested PCR rounds adapted from ARM-PCR protocols. From the multiplex PCR reads, TCRdb called clonotypes with MiXCR, one entry per CDR3 protein. The sample shows some 70,000 distinct CDR3 sequences, under 70% of them seen only once. The data stem from a study of tumor and adjacent non-tumor tissue in lung cancer. RNA was extracted from bulk tissue without any cell sorting. This non-tumor lung sample came from over 3 cm beyond the tumor edge. CDR1 and CDR2 from the germline V gene are KGHSH and LQKENI. This CDR3 spans 14 amino acids.

The chain combines TRBV18 with TRBJ1-1; weak D call: TRBD1 (6 bases). This TCR came from a woman between 45 and 65 years old with non-small cell lung cancer. Input material: distant non-tumor lung tissue. The CDR3 region has the DNA TGTGCCAGCTCACCCACAGGGATGGACACAGAAGCTTTCTTT. Its translation: CASSPTGMDTEAFF.